The 8 T cell receptor beta chains presented below share a single source sample, sequenced in a study of molecular identifiers for immune sequencing clone quantification. MiXCR, applied by TCRdb to the PCR reads, yields one record per CDR3 protein. The sample carries 490,000 or so distinct CDR3 sequences, over 20% recorded once. Sequences were obtained from naive CD8+ T cells from blood, with Jurkat cell RNA spiked in. Described subset: FACS-sorted CD8+CD4-CCR7+CD45RA+ naive T cells. The receptors originated from a human donor in good health. Some libraries in this study had Jurkat cell RNA spiked in.

This clonotype appeared many times. The J gene is TRBJ1-5, the V gene TRBV29-1; 8 bases are a match to TRBD1. This CDR3 has 14 amino acids. J was trimmed by 3 bases and V by 6 bases; bases with no gene match: 7. CDR1 and CDR2 from the germline V gene are SQVTM and ANQGSEA. CDR3 sequence reads: CSVWTGPNNQPQHF. CDR3 sequence (DNA): TGCAGCGTCTGGACAGGGCCCAACAATCAGCCCCAGCATTTT. Full variable domain (outside the CDR3, taken from reference TRBV29-1 and TRBJ1-5): SAVISQKPSRDICQRGTSLTIQCQVDSQVTMMFWYRQQPGQSLTLIATANQGSEATYESGFVIDKFPISRPNLTFSTLTVSNMSPEDSSIYLCSVWTGPNNQPQHFGDGTRLSIL.

This clonotype occurred many times. DNA of the CDR3: TGTGCCAGCAGCTTGGGTGGCAGGGGAGATAATTCACCCCTCCACTTT. This codes for CASSLGGRGDNSPLHF. The chain employs TRBV5-6 and TRBJ1-6; D perhaps matches TRBD1 (6 bases). The V and J ends lost 0 bases and 5 bases respectively, with 12 bases between them. This CDR3 has 16 amino acids. The germline CDR1 and CDR2 sequences are SGHDT and YYEEEE.

J is TRBJ2-2 and V is TRBV24-1, with 14 nucleotides matching TRBD2. Per germline, CDR1 KGHDR and CDR2 SFDVKD. J lost 1 base, V lost 7 bases, and 1 base had no gene match. This CDR3 contains 16 residues. The CDR3 region has the DNA TGTGCCACCAGCGGGACTAGCGGGAGGAACACCGGGGAGCTGTTTTTT. Its translation: CATSGTSGRNTGELFF.

This sequence joins TRBV19 and TRBJ2-5, with D perhaps TRBD1 or TRBD2 (5 bases each). Trimming took 0 bases from V and 0 from J, leaving 14 bases between them. The CDR3 is 17 residues long. CDR1 and CDR2 (germline): LNHDA, SQIVND (reference sequence). The CDR3 reads CASSIEGDPSYQETQYF. The CDR3 bases are TGTGCCAGTAGTATAGAGGGGGACCCGTCGTACCAAGAGACCCAGTACTTC. The complete variable domain, with remaining parts taken from reference TRBV19 and TRBJ2-5, reads DGGITQSPKYLFRKEGQNVTLSCEQNLNHDAMYWYRQDPGQGLRLIYYSQIVNDFQKGDIAEGYSVSREKKESFPLTVTSAQKNPTAFYLCASSIEGDPSYQETQYFGPGTRLLVL.

A remark on this clonotype: This sequence may be a read error, since a much larger clone differs from it by one base. V and J are TRBV27 and TRBJ1-3, with no clear D. The CDR3 loop spans 15 amino acids. Germline CDR1 reads MNHEY; CDR2 reads SMNVEV (reference sequence). The CDR3 DNA is TGTGCCAGCACCCACACCGGGAGCTCTGGAAACACCACATATTTT. Translated: CASTHTGSSGNTTYF.

Ten or more counts support this clonotype. The chain links TRBV12-3 or TRBV12-4 to TRBJ2-3, with TRBD2 identical over 9 bases. V trimming: 0 bases; J trimming: 2 bases; junction bases outside the gene matches: 6. The CDR3 sequence is 17 residues long. The CDR3 coding sequence is TGTGCCAGCAGTTTAGCACTAGCGGGCGCTTACACAGATACGCAGTATTTT. Residues: CASSLALAGAYTDTQYF.

At least ten counts were recorded for this clonotype. The chain combines TRBV7-9 with TRBJ1-6; TRBD1 might be the D (6 bases). Germline V gene data show CDR1 as SEHNR and CDR2 as FQNEAQ (reference sequence). The V end was cut by 5 bases, the J end by 6 bases, with 11 bases between. This CDR3 has 14 residues. The CDR3 loop reads CASSGGQINSPLHF. CDR3 coding DNA: TGTGCCAGCAGCGGGGGACAAATTAATTCACCCCTCCACTTT. Combining the CDR3 with reference TRBV7-9 and TRBJ1-6 gives the whole variable domain DTGVSQNPRHKITKRGQNVTFRCDPISEHNRLYWYRQTLGQGPEFLTYFQNEAQLEKSRLLSDRFSAERPKGSFSTLEIQRTEQGDSAMYLCASSGGQINSPLHFGNGTRLTVT.

A word on this clonotype: A single base separates this from a much larger clone, so it may be a read error. The chain has TRBV7-9 and TRBJ2-3; 7 bases fit TRBD1. Germline CDR1 SEHNR, CDR2 FQNEAQ (reference sequence). This CDR3 is built from 15 residues. The trim removed 8 bases at V and 5 bases at J, leaving 13 bases unmatched. The CDR3: CASGSVPGQLDTQYF. The CDR3, as DNA: TGTGCCAGCGGCTCGGTCCCGGGACAGCTAGATACGCAGTATTTT.